This paragraph covers one T cell receptor beta chain sequence. Antigen: not known. This entry comes from a study of shared clonotypes between healthy human individuals. Study context: Each donor's CD8 memory used one plate, CD8 naive two, each CD4 subset three.

Execution of the assay was at deep level. In the sorted-subset replicate PCRs, 200 ng DNA, some 30,000 T cell genomes, was used. The protocol was immunoSEQ multiplex PCR, while the TCRdb copy is restricted to in-frame clones and leaves out a portion. The table has about 2.5 million clones, around 92% seen once; the top ten hold more than 0.35%. Study results and limitations: Having only a few donors restricted how much genetic and exposure-history diversity was captured.

CDR1 and CDR2 (germline): SGHNT, YYREEE (reference sequence). CDR3 size: 15 residues. V shed 4 bases and J 8 bases; nucleotides not matched to a gene: 11. The specimen sequenced was naive CD4+ T cells from PBMCs. Subset specified: CD45RA+ positively selected. The gene calls are TRBV5-4 and TRBJ1-4, with 7 bases aligning to TRBD1. This sequence originates from a man aged 18 to 30 in good health. Some clones in this sample may be carry-over from other donors' samples. CDR3 nucleotides: TGTGCCAGCAGCCTGCGGTCTACAGGGGAAGAAAAACTGTTTTTT. This gives the protein CASSLRSTGEEKLFF. Full variable domain (rest looked up from reference TRBV5-4 and TRBJ1-4): ETGVTQSPTHLIKTRGQQVTLRCSSQSGHNTVSWYQQALGQGPQFIFQYYREEENGRGNFPPRFSGLQFPNYSSELNVNALELDDSALYLCASSLRSTGEEKLFFGSGTQLSVL.